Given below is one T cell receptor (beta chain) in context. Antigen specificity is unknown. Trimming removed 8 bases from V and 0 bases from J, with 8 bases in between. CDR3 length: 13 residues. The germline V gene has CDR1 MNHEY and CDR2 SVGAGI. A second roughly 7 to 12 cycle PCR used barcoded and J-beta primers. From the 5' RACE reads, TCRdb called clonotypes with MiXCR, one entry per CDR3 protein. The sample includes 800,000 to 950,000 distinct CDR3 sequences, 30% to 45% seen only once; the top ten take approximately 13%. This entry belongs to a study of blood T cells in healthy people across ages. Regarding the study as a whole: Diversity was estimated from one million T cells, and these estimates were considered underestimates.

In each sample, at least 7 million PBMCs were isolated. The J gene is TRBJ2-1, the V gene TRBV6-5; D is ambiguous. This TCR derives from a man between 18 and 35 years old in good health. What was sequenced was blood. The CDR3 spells CASSQRSYNEQFF. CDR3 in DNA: TGTGCCAGCTCCCAGCGCTCCTACAATGAGCAGTTCTTC.